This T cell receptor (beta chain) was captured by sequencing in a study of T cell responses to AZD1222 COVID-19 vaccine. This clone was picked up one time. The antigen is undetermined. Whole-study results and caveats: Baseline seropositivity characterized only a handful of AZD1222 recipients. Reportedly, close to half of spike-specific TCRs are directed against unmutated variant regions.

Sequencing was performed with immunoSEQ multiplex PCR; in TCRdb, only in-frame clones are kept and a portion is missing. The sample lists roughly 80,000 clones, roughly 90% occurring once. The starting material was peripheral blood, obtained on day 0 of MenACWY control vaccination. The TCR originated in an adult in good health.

The CDR3 DNA reads as TGTGCCACCAGTGATTTGCAAGGGGGCGGCACTGAAGCTTTCTTT. This gives the protein CATSDLQGGGTEAFF. The chain uses TRBV24-1 and TRBJ1-1; TRBD1 matches 7 bases. This CDR3 spans 15 amino acids. Per the germline V gene, CDR1 is KGHDR and CDR2 is SFDVKD. The V and J ends lost 0 bases and 4 bases, in that order; junction bases with no gene match: 4.